What follows is one TCR beta chain and its context. The data originate from a study of cytomegalovirus exposure and HLA in healthy donors. The primer mix had 60 Vbeta and 13 Jbeta primers. Using immunoSEQ multiplex PCR, the repertoire was profiled, and TCRdb retains in-frame clones only, with some absent. In the table there are around 130,000 clones, roughly three quarters of which are singletons. Germline CDR1 is MDHEN and CDR2 is SYDVKM. This CDR3 is 15 amino acids long. The V end lost 3 bases, the J end lost 6 bases, and 15 bases lay between the germline ends. This receptor was identified in a man aged 30 to 39 in good health and CMV-seronegative. The chain is built from TRBV28 and TRBJ2-4; a weak D match, TRBD1 (6 bases). Sequencing was performed on PBMCs. DNA for the CDR3: TGTGCCAGCAGTTTCCATGAAGGACAGACAAACATTCAGTACTTC. It yields the protein CASSFHEGQTNIQYF.